Sequencing of this T cell receptor beta chain was carried out in a study of blood T cell repertoires in COVID-19. Study background: Specimens from acute and convalescent COVID-19 originated in the United States, Italy and Spain.

Per the authors' pipeline: Scientists estimated how many nucleated cells there were by amplifying reference gene primers. Using immunoSEQ multiplex PCR, the repertoire was profiled, and TCRdb retains in-frame clones only, with some absent. The DNA gave D and trimming, while V, J and clone size come from that table. The data show over 45,000 clones, with roughly 90% seen just once and about 9.3% held by the top ten. Germline V lookup: CDR1 SEHNR, CDR2 FQNEAQ (reference sequence). Trimming at V came to 5 bases and at J to 4 bases, leaving 5 bases not matched to a gene. The CDR3 contains 15 residues. This chain uses TRBV7-9 with TRBJ2-3; 11 bases fit TRBD2. Sequences were obtained from peripheral blood. The receptor was derived from a man aged 60 to 75 with active COVID-19. In nucleotides, the CDR3 is TGTGCCAGCAGCATTAGCGGGAGGGCCCCAGATACGCAGTATTTT. The encoded protein is CASSISGRAPDTQYF.